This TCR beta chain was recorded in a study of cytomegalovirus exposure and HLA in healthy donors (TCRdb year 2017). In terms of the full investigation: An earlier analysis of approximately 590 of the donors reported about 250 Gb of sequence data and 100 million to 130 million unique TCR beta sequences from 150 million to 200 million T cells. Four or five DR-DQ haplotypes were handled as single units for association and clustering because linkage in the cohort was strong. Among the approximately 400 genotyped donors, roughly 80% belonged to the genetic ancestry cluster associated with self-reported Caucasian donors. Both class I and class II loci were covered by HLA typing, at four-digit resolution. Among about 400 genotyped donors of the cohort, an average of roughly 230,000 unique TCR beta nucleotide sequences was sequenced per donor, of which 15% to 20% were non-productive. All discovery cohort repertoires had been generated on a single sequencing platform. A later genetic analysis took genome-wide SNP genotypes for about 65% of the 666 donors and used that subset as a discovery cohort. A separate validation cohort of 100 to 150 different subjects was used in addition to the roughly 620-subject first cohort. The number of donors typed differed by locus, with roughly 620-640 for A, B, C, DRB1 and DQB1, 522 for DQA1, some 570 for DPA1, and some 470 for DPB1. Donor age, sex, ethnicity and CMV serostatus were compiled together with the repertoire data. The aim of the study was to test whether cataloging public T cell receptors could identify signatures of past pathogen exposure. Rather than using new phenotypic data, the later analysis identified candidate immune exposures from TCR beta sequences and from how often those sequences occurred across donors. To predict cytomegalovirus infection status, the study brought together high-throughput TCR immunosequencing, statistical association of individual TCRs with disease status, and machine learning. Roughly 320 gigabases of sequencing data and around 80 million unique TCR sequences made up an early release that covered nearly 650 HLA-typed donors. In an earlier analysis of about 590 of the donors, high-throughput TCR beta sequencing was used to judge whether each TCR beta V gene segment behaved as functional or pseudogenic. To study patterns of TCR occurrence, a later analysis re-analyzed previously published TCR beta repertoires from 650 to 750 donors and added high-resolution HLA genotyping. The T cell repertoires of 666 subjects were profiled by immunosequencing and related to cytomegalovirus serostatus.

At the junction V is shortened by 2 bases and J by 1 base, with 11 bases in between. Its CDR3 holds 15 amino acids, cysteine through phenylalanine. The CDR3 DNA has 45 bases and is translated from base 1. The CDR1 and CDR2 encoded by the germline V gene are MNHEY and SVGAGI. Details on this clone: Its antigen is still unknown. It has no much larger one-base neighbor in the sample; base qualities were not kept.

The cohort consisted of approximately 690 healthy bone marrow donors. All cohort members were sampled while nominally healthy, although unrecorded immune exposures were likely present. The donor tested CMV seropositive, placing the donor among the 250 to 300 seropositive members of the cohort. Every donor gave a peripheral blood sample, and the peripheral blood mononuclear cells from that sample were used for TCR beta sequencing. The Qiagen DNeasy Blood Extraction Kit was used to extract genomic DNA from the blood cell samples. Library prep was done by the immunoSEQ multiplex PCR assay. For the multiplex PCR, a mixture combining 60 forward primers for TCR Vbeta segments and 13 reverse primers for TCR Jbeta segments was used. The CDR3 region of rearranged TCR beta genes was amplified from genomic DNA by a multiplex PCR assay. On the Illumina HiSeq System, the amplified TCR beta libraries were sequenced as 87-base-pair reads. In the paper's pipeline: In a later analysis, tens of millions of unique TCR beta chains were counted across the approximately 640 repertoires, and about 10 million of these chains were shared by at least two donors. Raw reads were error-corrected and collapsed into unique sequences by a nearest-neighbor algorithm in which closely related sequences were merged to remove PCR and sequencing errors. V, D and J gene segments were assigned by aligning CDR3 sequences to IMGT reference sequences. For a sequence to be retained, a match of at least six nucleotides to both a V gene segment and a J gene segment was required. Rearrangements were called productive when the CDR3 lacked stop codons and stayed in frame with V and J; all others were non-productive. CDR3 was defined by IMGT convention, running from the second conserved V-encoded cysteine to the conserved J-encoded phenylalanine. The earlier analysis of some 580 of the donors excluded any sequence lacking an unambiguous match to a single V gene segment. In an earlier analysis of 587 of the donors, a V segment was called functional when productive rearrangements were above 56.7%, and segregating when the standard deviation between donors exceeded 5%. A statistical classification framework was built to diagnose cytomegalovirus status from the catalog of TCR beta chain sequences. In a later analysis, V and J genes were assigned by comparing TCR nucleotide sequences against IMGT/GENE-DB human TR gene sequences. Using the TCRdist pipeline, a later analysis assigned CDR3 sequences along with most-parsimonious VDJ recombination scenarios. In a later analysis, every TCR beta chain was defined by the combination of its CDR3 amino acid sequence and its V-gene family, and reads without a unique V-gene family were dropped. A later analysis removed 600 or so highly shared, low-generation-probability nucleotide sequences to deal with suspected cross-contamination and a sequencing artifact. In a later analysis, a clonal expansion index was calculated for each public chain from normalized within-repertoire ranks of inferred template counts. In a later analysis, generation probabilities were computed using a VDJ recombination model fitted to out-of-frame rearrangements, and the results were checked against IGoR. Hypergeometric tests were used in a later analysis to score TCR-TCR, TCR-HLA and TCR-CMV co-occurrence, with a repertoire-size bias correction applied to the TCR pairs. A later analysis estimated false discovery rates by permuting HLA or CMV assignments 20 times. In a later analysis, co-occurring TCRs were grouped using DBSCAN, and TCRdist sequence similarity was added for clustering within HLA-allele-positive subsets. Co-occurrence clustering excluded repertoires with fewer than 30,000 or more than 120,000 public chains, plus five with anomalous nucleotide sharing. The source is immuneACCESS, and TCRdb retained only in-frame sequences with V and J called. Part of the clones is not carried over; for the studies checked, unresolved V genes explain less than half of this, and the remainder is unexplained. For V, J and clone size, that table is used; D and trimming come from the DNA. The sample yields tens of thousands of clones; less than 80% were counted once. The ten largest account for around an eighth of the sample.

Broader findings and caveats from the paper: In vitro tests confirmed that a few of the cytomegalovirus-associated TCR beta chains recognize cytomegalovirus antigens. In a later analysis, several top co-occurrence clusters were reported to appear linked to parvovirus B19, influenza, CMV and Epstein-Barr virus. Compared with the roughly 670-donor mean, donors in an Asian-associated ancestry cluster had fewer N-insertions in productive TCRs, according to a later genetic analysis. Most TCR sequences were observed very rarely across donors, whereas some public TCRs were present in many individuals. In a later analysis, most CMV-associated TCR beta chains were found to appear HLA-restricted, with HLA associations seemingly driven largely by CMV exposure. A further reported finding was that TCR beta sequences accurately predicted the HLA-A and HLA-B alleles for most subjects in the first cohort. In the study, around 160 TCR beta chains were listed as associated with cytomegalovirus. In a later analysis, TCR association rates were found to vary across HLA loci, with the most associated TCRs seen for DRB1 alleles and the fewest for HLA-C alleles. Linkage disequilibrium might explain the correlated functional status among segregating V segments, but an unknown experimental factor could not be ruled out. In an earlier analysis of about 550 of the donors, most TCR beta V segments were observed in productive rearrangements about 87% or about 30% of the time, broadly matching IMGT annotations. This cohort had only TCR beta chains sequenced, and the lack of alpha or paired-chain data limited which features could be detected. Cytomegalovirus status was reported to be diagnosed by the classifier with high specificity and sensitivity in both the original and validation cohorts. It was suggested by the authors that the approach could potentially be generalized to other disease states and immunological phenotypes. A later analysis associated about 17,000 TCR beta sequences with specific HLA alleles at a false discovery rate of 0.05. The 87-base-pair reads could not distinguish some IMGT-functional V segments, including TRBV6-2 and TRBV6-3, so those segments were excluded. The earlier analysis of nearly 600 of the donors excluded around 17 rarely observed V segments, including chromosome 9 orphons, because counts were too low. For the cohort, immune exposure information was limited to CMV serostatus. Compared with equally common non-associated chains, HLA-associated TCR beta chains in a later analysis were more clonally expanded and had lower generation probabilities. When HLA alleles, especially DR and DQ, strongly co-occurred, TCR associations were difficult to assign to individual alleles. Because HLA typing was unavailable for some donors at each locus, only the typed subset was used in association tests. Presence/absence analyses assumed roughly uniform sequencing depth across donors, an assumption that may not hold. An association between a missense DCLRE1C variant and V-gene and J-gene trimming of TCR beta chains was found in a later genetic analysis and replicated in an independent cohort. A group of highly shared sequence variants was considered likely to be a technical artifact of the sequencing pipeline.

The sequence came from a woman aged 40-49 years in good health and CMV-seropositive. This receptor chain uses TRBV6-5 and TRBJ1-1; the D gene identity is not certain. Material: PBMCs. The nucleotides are TGTGCCAGCAGTTACCAAGTTCGGGAGAACACTGAAGCTTTCTTT. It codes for CASSYQVRENTEAFF.